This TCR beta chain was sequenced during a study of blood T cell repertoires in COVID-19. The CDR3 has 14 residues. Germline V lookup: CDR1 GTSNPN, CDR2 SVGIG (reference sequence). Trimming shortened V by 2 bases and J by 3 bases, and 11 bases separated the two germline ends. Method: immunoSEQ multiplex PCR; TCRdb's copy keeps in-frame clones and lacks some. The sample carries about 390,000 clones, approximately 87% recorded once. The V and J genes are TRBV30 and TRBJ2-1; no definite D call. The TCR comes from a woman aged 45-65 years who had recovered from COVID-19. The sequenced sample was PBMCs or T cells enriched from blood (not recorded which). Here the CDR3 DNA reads TGTGCCTGGAGTCGACTGACGGGCTACAATGAGCAGTTCTTC. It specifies CAWSRLTGYNEQFF.